This TCR beta chain was observed in a study of blood T cell repertoires in COVID-19. The CDR3 contains 18 residues. Looked up from germline, CDR1 is GTSNPN and CDR2 is SVGIG (reference sequence). Trimming took off 7 bases at V and 1 base at J, with 28 bases between the two ends. The assay was immunoSEQ multiplex PCR, and TCRdb's table has in-frame clones only and misses some. The sample yields around 100,000 clones, over 70% seen once. This clone has only one observation. The receptor comes from a woman in her seventies with acute or convalescent COVID-19. The specimen was peripheral blood. The V call is TRBV30, the J call TRBJ1-2, with a tentative D call TRBD1 (6 bases). CDR3 in amino acids: CAYILQGPLTTLNYGYTF. The DNA of the CDR3 is TGTGCCTATATATTACAGGGTCCACTTACAACCCTTAACTATGGCTACACCTTC.